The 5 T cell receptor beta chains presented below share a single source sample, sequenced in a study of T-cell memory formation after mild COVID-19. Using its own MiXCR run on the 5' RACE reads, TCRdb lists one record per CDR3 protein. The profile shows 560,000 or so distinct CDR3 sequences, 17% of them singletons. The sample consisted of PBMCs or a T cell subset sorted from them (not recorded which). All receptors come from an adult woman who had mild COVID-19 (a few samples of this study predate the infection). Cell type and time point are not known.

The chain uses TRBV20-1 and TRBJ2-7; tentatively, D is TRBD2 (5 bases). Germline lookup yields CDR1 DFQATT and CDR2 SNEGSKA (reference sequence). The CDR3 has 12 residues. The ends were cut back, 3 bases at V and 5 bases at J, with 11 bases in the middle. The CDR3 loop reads CSASGKGDEQYF. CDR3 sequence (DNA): TGCAGTGCTAGTGGGAAGGGAGACGAGCAGTACTTC.

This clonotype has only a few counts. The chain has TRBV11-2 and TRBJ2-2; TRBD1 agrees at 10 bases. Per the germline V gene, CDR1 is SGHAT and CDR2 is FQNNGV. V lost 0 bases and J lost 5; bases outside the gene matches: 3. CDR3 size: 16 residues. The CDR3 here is CASSLDRDRGTGELFF. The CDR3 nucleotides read TGTGCCAGCAGCTTAGATAGGGACAGGGGAACCGGGGAGCTGTTTTTT.

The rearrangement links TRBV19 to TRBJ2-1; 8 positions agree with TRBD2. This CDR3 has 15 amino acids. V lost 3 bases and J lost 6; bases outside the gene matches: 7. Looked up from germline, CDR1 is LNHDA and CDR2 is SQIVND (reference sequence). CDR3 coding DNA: TGTGCCAGTAGTATCGGGGGGGGGCCCGGCAATGAGCAGTTCTTC. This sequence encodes CASSIGGGPGNEQFF.

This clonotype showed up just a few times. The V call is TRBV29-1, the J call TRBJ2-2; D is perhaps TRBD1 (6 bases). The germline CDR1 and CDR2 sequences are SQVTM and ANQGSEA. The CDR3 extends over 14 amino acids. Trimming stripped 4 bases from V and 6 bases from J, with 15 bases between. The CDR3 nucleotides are TGCAGCGTTGTATTAAATGAGGGGGCCGGGGAGCTGTTTTTT. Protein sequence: CSVVLNEGAGELFF.

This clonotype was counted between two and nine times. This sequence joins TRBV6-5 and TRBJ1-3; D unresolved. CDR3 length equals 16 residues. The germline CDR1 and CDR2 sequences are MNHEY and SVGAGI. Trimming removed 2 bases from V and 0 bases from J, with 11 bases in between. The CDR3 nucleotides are TGTGCCAGCAGTTACGAGAAGAGAATCTCTGGAAACACCATATATTTT. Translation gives CASSYEKRISGNTIYF.